This T cell receptor beta chain appears in the sequencing data of a study of CD8+ T cells in alopecia areata. It was cDNA, reverse transcribed from extracted RNA, that served as the sequencing template. Measured with immunoSEQ multiplex PCR; TCRdb has only the in-frame clones, and not every one. The table includes 150,000 to 250,000 clones, 55% to 75% detected once. The V gene's germline CDR1 is GTSNPN and CDR2 SVGIG (reference sequence). CDR3 size: 10 residues. V was shortened by 8 bases and J by 4 bases, with 8 bases between the two germline ends. Treatment meaning: oral pan-JAK inhibitor, 5-10 mg twice daily. This clone was detected a few times.

The sequence derives from a human donor with alopecia areata. The rearrangement uses TRBV30 and TRBJ1-2; D is unresolved. The material was CD4+ T cells sorted from blood, obtained at week 24, from a patient treated with tofacitinib. CDR3 DNA: TGTGCCGCGGGCCGCTATGGCTACACCTTC. Translated, it gives CAAGRYGYTF.